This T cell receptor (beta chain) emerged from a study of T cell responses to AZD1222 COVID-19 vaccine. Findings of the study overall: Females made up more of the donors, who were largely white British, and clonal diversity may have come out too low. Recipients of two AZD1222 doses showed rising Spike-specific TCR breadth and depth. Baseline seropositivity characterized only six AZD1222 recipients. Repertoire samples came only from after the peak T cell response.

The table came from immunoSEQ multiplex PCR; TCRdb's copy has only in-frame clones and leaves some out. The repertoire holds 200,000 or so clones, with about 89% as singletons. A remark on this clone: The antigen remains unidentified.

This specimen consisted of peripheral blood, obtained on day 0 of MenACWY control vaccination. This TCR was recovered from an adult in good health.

This CDR3 is CASRQQWTYGEAFF. CDR3 nucleotide sequence: TGCGCCAGCAGGCAGCAATGGACATACGGTGAAGCTTTCTTT. The V gene is TRBV5-1, the J gene TRBJ1-1, with a weak D call TRBD1 (5 bases). V was pared by 5 bases and J by 7 bases, with 18 bases between. Germline CDR1 and CDR2: SGHRS and YFSETQ. The CDR3 length is 14 residues. The whole variable domain, remainder taken from reference TRBV5-1 and TRBJ1-1, is KAGVTQTPRYLIKTRGQQVTLSCSPISGHRSVSWYQQTPGQGLQFLFEYFSETQRNKGNFPGRFSGRQFSNSRSEMNVSTLELGDSALYLCASRQQWTYGEAFFGQGTRLTVV.